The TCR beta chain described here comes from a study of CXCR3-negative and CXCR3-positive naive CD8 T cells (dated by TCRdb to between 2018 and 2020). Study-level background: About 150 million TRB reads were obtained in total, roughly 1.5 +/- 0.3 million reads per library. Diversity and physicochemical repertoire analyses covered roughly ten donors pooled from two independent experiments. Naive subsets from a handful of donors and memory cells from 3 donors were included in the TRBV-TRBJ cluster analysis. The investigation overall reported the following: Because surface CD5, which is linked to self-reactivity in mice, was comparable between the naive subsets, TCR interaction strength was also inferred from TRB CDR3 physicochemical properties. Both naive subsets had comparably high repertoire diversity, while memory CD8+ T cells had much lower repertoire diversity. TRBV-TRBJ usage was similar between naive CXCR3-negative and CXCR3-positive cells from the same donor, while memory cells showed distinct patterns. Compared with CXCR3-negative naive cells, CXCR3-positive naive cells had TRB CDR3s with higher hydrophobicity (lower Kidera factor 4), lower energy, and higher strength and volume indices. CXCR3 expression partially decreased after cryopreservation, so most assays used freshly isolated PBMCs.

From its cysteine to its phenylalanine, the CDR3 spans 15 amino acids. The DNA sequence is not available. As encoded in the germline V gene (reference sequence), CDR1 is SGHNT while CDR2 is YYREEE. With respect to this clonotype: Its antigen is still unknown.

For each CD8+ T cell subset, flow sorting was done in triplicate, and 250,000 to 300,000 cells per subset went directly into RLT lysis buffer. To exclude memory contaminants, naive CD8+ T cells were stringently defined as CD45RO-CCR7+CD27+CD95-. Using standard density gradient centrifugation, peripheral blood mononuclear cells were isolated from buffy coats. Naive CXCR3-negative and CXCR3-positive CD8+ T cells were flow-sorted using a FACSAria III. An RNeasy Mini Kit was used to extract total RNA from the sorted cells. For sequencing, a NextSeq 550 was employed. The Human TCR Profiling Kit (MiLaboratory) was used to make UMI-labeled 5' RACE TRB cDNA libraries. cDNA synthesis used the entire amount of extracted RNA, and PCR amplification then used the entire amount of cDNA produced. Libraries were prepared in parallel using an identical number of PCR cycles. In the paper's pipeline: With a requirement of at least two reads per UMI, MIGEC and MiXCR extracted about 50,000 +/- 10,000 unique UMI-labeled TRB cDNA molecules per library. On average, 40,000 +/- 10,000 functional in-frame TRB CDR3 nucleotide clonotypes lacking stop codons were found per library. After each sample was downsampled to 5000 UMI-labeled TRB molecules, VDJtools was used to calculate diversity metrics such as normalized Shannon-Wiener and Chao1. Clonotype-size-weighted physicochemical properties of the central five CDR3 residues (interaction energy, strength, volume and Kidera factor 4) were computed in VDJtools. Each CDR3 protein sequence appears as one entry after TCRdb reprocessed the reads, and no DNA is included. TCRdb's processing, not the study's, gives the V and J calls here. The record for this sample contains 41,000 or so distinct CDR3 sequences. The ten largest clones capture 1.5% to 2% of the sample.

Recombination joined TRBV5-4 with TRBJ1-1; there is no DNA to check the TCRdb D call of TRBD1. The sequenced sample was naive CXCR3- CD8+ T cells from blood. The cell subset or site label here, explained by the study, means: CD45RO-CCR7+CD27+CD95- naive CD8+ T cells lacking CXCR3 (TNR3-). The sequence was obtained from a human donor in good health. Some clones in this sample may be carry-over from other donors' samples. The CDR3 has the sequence CASSPGTGGRTEAFF.